These 20 T cell receptor beta chains were all obtained from the same sample, sequenced in a study of blood T cell repertoires in COVID-19. Sequencing was performed with immunoSEQ multiplex PCR; in TCRdb, only in-frame clones are kept and a portion is missing. The repertoire consists of about 120,000 clones, with about four fifths occurring once and the leading ten covering roughly 2.1%. The sample was peripheral blood. Receptors were obtained from a man in his 70s with acute or convalescent COVID-19.

This rearrangement joins TRBV4-1 to TRBJ1-1; a weak D match, TRBD1 (6 bases). The germline V gene encodes CDR1 MGHRA and CDR2 YSYEKL. Trimming pared 3 bases from V and 5 bases from J, leaving 10 bases between. The CDR3 contains 13 residues. The CDR3 DNA sequence: TGCGCCAGCAGCCAGGCAGGGGAAACTGAAGCTTTCTTT. Its translation: CASSQAGETEAFF.

V gene TRBV10-3 combines with J gene TRBJ1-1; D is undetermined. Trimming cost V 6 bases and J 0 bases, with 8 bases left between them. The germline V gene encodes CDR1 ENHRY and CDR2 SYGVKD. The CDR3 spans 13 residues. CDR3 residues: CAISPLMNTEAFF. DNA for the CDR3: TGTGCCATCAGCCCTCTTATGAACACTGAAGCTTTCTTT.

This clone was recorded once. The rearrangement links TRBV5-5 to TRBJ1-4; D might be TRBD1 (5 bases). The CDR3 is 14 amino acids. The germline V and J ends were trimmed by 4 bases and 5 bases, with 12 bases remaining between them. In germline, CDR1 is SGHKS, CDR2 YYEKEE (reference sequence). CDR3 sequence (DNA): TGTGCCAGCAGCCGTCAGACAGTGAATGAAAAACTGTTTTTT. Amino acid sequence: CASSRQTVNEKLFF.

The V and J genes are TRBV5-6 and TRBJ1-6; D perhaps matches TRBD1 (5 bases). The germline V and J ends were trimmed by 1 base and 6 bases, with 14 bases remaining between them. This CDR3 comprises 16 residues. The V gene's germline CDR1 is SGHDT and CDR2 YYEEEE. For the CDR3, the DNA is TGTGCCAGCAGCTTGTCTACAGGTTTCCTTAATTCACCCCTCCACTTT. Its translation is CASSLSTGFLNSPLHF.

This chain uses TRBV7-9 with TRBJ2-1, with D unclear. Between the trimmed V and J ends, which lost 6 bases and 1 base, there was a span of 7 bases. Germline CDR1 SEHNR, CDR2 FQNEAQ (reference sequence). The CDR3 runs to 13 residues. The CDR3 reads CASRVESYNEQFF. The DNA of the CDR3 is TGTGCCAGCAGGGTTGAGTCCTACAATGAGCAGTTCTTC.

CDR3 protein: CASVGAGTSYEQYF. In nucleotides, the CDR3 is TGTGCCAGCGTGGGGGCAGGGACCTCCTACGAGCAGTACTTC. The chain has TRBV5-6 and TRBJ2-7; tentatively, D is TRBD1 (6 bases). V lost 7 bases to trimming and J lost 0 bases, with 14 bases between them. This CDR3 has 14 amino acids. Germline loops: CDR1 SGHDT, CDR2 YYEEEE. Variable domain in full (rest from reference TRBV5-6 and TRBJ2-7): DAGVTQSPTHLIKTRGQQVTLRCSPKSGHDTVSWYQQALGQGPQFIFQYYEEEERQRGNFPDRFSGHQFPNYSSELNVNALLLGDSALYLCASVGAGTSYEQYFGPGTRLTVT.

Written as DNA, the CDR3 is TGTGCCAGCAGCTTTAGCGTTGGTGAGCAGTTCTTC. It translates to CASSFSVGEQFF. The V call is TRBV7-2, the J call TRBJ2-1, with D possibly matching TRBD2 (5 bases). Trimming pared 3 bases from V and 9 bases from J, leaving 9 bases between. The length of the CDR3 is 12 residues. Germline V gene lookup returns CDR1 SGHTA and CDR2 FQGNSA.

This clone was seen only once. The J gene is TRBJ1-4, the V gene TRBV4-1, with 8 bases aligning to TRBD1. J lost 3 bases, V lost 1 base, and 13 bases had no gene match. The CDR3 sequence is 19 residues long. Germline V gene sequence: CDR1 MGHRA, CDR2 YSYEKL. The CDR3 loop is CASSQVLGTGGGSNEKLFF. The CDR3 nucleotides are TGCGCCAGCAGCCAAGTTCTCGGGACAGGTGGAGGTTCTAATGAAAAACTGTTTTTT.

A single count supports this clone. This sequence joins TRBV4-2 and TRBJ1-2; no clear D. The CDR3 extends over 13 amino acids. The V gene lost 1 base and the J gene lost 8 bases, with 11 bases spanning the gap. Germline loops: CDR1 LGHNA, CDR2 YNFKEQ. The CDR3 protein is CASSQVTDGGYTF. For the CDR3, the DNA is TGTGCCAGCAGCCAAGTTACAGATGGGGGCTACACCTTC.

The chain joins TRBV5-4 to TRBJ1-2; 8 nucleotides line up with TRBD1. Germline trimming cut 1 base from V and 6 bases from J; bases unmatched to any gene: 8. The CDR3 has 15 amino acids. Germline V gene data show CDR1 as SGHNT and CDR2 as YYREEE (reference sequence). CDR3 region: CASSLRQGRLDGYTF. DNA for the CDR3: TGTGCCAGCAGCTTGAGACAGGGGCGACTTGATGGCTACACCTTC.

This sequence joins TRBV7-9 and TRBJ1-2; no clear D. This CDR3 is built from 14 residues. Trimming left V 5 bases short and J 0 bases short, with 10 bases between. Germline assignment: CDR1 SEHNR and CDR2 FQNEAQ (reference sequence). The CDR3 sequence is CASSLTTTNYGYTF. The CDR3 DNA is TGTGCCAGCAGCCTAACGACAACTAACTATGGCTACACCTTC.

V is TRBV2 and J is TRBJ1-5; 9 bases align to TRBD1. Unmatched junction bases numbered 5, after V lost 5 bases and J lost 6 bases. The CDR3 consists of 14 residues. CDR1 is SNHLY, CDR2 FYNNEI, per germline. CDR3 in DNA: TGTGCCAGCAGTCAACAGGGGGCTCGTCAGCCCCAGCATTTT. It yields the protein CASSQQGARQPQHF.

The gene calls are TRBV10-1 and TRBJ1-2; tentative D call: TRBD1 (5 bases). CDR1 is WNHNN, CDR2 SYGVQD, per germline (reference sequence). The CDR3 sequence is 12 residues long. The germline V and J ends were trimmed by 7 bases and 4 bases, with 10 bases remaining between them. This CDR3 is CASTQGIYGYTF. DNA of the CDR3: TGCGCCAGCACCCAGGGCATCTATGGCTACACCTTC.

This clone was found once. The chain recombines TRBV5-5 with TRBJ1-3, with D possibly matching TRBD1 (6 bases). The CDR3 runs 15 residues. Trimming left V 5 bases short and J 0 bases short, with 12 bases between. Looked up from germline, CDR1 is SGHKS and CDR2 is YYEKEE (reference sequence). The CDR3 sequence: CASSDRLFSGNTIYF. The CDR3 DNA is TGTGCCAGCAGTGACAGGTTGTTCTCTGGAAACACCATATATTTT.

The CDR3, as DNA: TGTGCCAGCAGCGTAGTGGGGACAGGGGGCAATGAGCAGTTCTTC. Its protein is CASSVVGTGGNEQFF. The J gene is TRBJ2-1, the V gene TRBV9; 11 bases match TRBD1. Trimming cost V 0 bases and J 6 bases; bases outside gene matches: 2. Germline V gene lookup returns CDR1 SGDLS and CDR2 YYNGEE. The CDR3 has 15 residues.

The chain uses TRBV11-2 and TRBJ2-7; 7 bases map to TRBD1. This CDR3 has 17 residues. The V and J ends lost 2 bases and 6 bases, in that order; junction bases with no gene match: 16. Germline V gene data show CDR1 as SGHAT and CDR2 as FQNNGV. The CDR3 DNA reads as TGTGCCAGCAGCTTAACCCTCATGACAGGGCGTTCGGGCGAGCAGTACTTC. Amino acids: CASSLTLMTGRSGEQYF.

The count of this clone is one. This chain links TRBV20-1 with TRBJ1-4; D is unclear. Per the germline V gene, CDR1 is DFQATT and CDR2 is SNEGSKA (reference sequence). The V end was cut by 4 bases, the J end by 8 bases, with 8 bases between. CDR3 length: 11 residues. DNA for the CDR3: TGCAGTGCTATTAGTAACGAAAAACTGTTTTTT. Its protein product is CSAISNEKLFF.

The rearrangement links TRBV14 to TRBJ1-4, with D perhaps TRBD1 (5 bases). Trimming shortened V by 2 bases and J by 7 bases, and 17 bases separated the two germline ends. The CDR3 length is 16 residues. In germline, CDR1 is SGHDN, CDR2 FVKESK. DNA for the CDR3: TGTGCCAGCAGCCAATTTCGGGGGGGTCGTAGTGAAAAACTGTTTTTT. Its protein product is CASSQFRGGRSEKLFF.

This chain connects TRBV7-8 to TRBJ1-1; D call uncertain. The CDR3 loop spans 16 amino acids. The germline V gene encodes CDR1 SGHVS and CDR2 FQNEAQ. V gave up 1 base and J gave up 2 bases, with 14 bases separating them. The CDR3 DNA sequence: TGTGCCAGCAGCTTAGACATACTCTCAGGCAACACTGAAGCTTTCTTT. Encoded protein: CASSLDILSGNTEAFF. The full variable domain, rest sourced from reference TRBV7-8 and TRBJ1-1, is GAGVSQSPRYKVAKRGQDVALRCDPISGHVSLFWYQQALGQGPEFLTYFQNEAQLDKSGLPSDRFFAERPEGSVSTLKIQRTQQEDSAVYLCASSLDILSGNTEAFFGQGTRLTVV.

This clone appeared a single time. V usage is TRBV3-1 (or the pseudogene TRBV3-2) and J usage is TRBJ2-7; 14 bases match TRBD2. The length of the CDR3 is 14 residues. Germline CDR1 is LGHDT and CDR2 is YNNKEL (reference sequence). J lost 7 bases, V lost 7 bases, and 6 bases had no gene match. CDR3 residues: CASNRGTSGGEQYF. CDR3 sequence (DNA): TGTGCCAGCAACCGAGGGACTAGCGGGGGTGAGCAGTACTTC.